Listed below are T cell receptor beta chains from one sample, sequenced in a study of blood T cell repertoires in COVID-19. Profiling relied on immunoSEQ multiplex PCR, and the TCRdb table lists in-frame clones only, not all of them. The data contain 120,000 to 150,000 clones, about 89% of them singletons. Sequencing was carried out using peripheral blood. The receptors here all came from a man at least 80 years old with acute or convalescent COVID-19. CDR3s include the opening cysteine and the closing phenylalanine or tryptophan. Fields, in order: clone size, V gene, D gene, J gene, CDR3 protein, CDR3 DNA. D genes are given only for firm matches. Not all rows give a size; the values are once, few, many and, for expanded clones, a class.

-	TRBV7-9	-	TRBJ1-2	CASSLERGWDGYTF	TGTGCCAGCAGCTTAGAGCGGGGCTGGGATGGCTACACCTTC
-	TRBV6-5	-	TRBJ2-5	CASSYRGQETQYF	TGTGCCAGCAGTTACAGGGGGCAAGAGACCCAGTACTTC
-	TRBV6-5	-	TRBJ1-1	CASSYNRETEAFF	TGTGCCAGCAGTTATAACCGCGAAACTGAAGCTTTCTTT
-	TRBV13	-	TRBJ2-2	CASKAQGAGELFF	TGTGCCAGTAAAGCCCAGGGTGCCGGGGAGCTGTTTTTT
-	TRBV28	-	TRBJ1-1	CASSARGGKNTEAFF	TGTGCCAGCAGTGCGCGTGGAGGGAAGAACACTGAAGCTTTCTTT
-	TRBV28	TRBD1	TRBJ1-1	CASSLSAGGNTEAFF	TGTGCCAGCAGTTTATCAGCAGGGGGGAACACTGAAGCTTTCTTT
-	TRBV9	-	TRBJ2-3	CASSVAAVKDTQYF	TGTGCCAGCAGCGTAGCAGCGGTGAAAGATACGCAGTATTTT
-	TRBV7-3	TRBD2	TRBJ2-2	CASRQTSGSSGELFF	TGTGCCAGCAGGCAGACTAGCGGGAGTTCCGGGGAGCTGTTTTTT
-	TRBV20-1	-	TRBJ1-1	CSAWRAEAFF	TGCAGTGCATGGAGGGCTGAAGCTTTCTTT
-	TRBV27	TRBD1	TRBJ1-2	CASSLRDSDRNYGYTF	TGTGCCAGCAGTTTAAGGGACTCGGACAGGAACTATGGCTACACCTTC
-	TRBV3-1/TRBV3-2	-	TRBJ2-7	CASSQWDKTYEQYF	TGTGCCAGCAGCCAATGGGACAAAACCTACGAGCAGTACTTC
-	TRBV11-3	TRBD1	TRBJ1-1	CASSVQGARSTEAFF	TGTGCCAGCAGCGTACAGGGGGCGCGGAGCACTGAAGCTTTCTTT
-	TRBV7-2	-	TRBJ2-2	CASSRQLTGELFF	TGTGCCAGCAGCAGACAGTTAACCGGGGAGCTGTTTTTT
-	TRBV5-5	TRBD2	TRBJ2-1	CASSLRLATSYNEQFF	TGTGCCAGCAGCTTGAGACTAGCGACCTCCTACAATGAGCAGTTCTTC
-	TRBV11-2	TRBD2	TRBJ2-1	CASGGGTVSYNEQFF	TGTGCCAGCGGCGGGGGGACGGTATCCTACAATGAGCAGTTCTTC
-	TRBV24-1	TRBD2	TRBJ2-7	CATSDLVAGAYEQYF	TGTGCCACCAGTGATCTGGTAGCGGGGGCCTACGAGCAGTACTTC
-	TRBV6-5	TRBD2	TRBJ2-7	CASSTASGGPREQYF	TGTGCCAGCAGTACAGCTAGCGGGGGGCCAAGGGAGCAGTACTTC
-	TRBV30	-	TRBJ2-7	CAWSVRQYEQYF	TGTGCCTGGAGTGTGCGACAGTACGAGCAGTACTTC
-	TRBV15	TRBD2	TRBJ2-1	CATSRDTSGRFF	TGTGCCACCAGCAGAGATACTAGCGGGAGGTTCTTC
-	TRBV19	-	TRBJ2-4	CASSAEAKNIQYF	TGTGCCAGTAGTGCAGAAGCCAAAAACATTCAGTACTTC
-	TRBV29-1	-	TRBJ1-4	CSVAGFAGPNEKLFF	TGCAGCGTTGCAGGGTTCGCGGGGCCTAATGAAAAACTGTTTTTT
-	TRBV29-1	TRBD2	TRBJ2-1	CSVGREVSYNEQFF	TGCAGCGTTGGGCGGGAGGTGTCCTACAATGAGCAGTTCTTC
-	TRBV27	-	TRBJ1-6	CASSLNRVNSPLHF	TGTGCCAGCAGTTTAAACAGGGTAAACTCACCCCTCCACTTT
-	TRBV28	TRBD2	TRBJ2-1	CASSATSGRAHEQFF	TGTGCCAGCAGTGCGACTAGCGGGAGGGCCCATGAGCAGTTCTTC
-	TRBV28	-	TRBJ1-1	CASSPPGVQNTEAFF	TGTGCCAGCAGTCCCCCCGGGGTACAGAACACTGAAGCTTTCTTT
-	TRBV27	TRBD1	TRBJ1-5	CASSEPFGPHRDRVTQPQHF	TGTGCCAGCAGTGAGCCCTTCGGCCCCCACCGGGACAGGGTAACTCAGCCCCAGCATTTT
-	TRBV27	-	TRBJ1-2	CASSPILEGGGYTF	TGTGCCAGCAGCCCAATTCTCGAAGGGGGTGGCTACACCTTC
-	TRBV2	TRBD1	TRBJ1-1	CASSKGQRNTEAFF	TGTGCCAGCAGTAAGGGACAGCGGAACACTGAAGCTTTCTTT
few	TRBV9	TRBD1	TRBJ2-7	CASSATGTAYEQYF	TGTGCCAGCAGTGCAACCGGGACAGCTTACGAGCAGTACTTC
-	TRBV30	-	TRBJ1-2	CAWSQTGTGTNYGYTF	TGTGCCTGGAGTCAGACCGGAACAGGCACTAACTATGGCTACACCTTC
-	TRBV18	-	TRBJ1-1	CASSPVGAAKNTEAFF	TGTGCCAGCTCACCAGTAGGGGCAGCAAAGAACACTGAAGCTTTCTTT
-	TRBV11-1	TRBD2	TRBJ2-3	CASSLTSGSTDTQYF	TGTGCCAGCAGCCTCACTAGCGGCAGCACAGATACGCAGTATTTT
few	TRBV2	-	TRBJ2-2	CASSSQGPGELFF	TGTGCCAGCAGTTCACAGGGTCCCGGGGAGCTGTTTTTT
once	TRBV6-2/TRBV6-3	-	TRBJ2-7	CASSYSIATLYEQYF	TGTGCCAGCAGTTACTCGATCGCGACACTCTACGAGCAGTACTTC
-	TRBV18	-	TRBJ2-1	CASSPPGRDGIEQFF	TGTGCCAGCTCACCACCCGGGCGGGATGGTATTGAGCAGTTCTTC
-	TRBV28	TRBD1	TRBJ2-3	CASSTQGAGTDTQYF	TGTGCCAGCAGCACACAGGGGGCAGGGACAGATACGCAGTATTTT
-	TRBV5-5	-	TRBJ2-3	CASSLGAGDTQYF	TGTGCCAGCAGCTTGGGGGCGGGAGATACGCAGTATTTT
-	TRBV11-2	-	TRBJ2-2	CASSTRQHGELFF	TGTGCCAGCAGCACCCGACAGCACGGGGAGCTGTTTTTT
-	TRBV5-4	-	TRBJ1-1	CASSLQGNTEAFF	TGTGCCAGCAGCTTGCAGGGGAACACTGAAGCTTTCTTT
-	TRBV2	-	TRBJ1-5	CASSAARGGNQPQHF	TGTGCCAGCAGTGCGGCCCGAGGAGGCAATCAGCCCCAGCATTTT
-	TRBV5-1	-	TRBJ1-6	CASSAGGGSPLHF	TGCGCCAGCAGCGCTGGGGGGGGTTCACCCCTCCACTTT
-	TRBV7-6	-	TRBJ2-5	CASSLSGLETQYF	TGTGCCAGCAGCTTATCTGGCCTGGAGACCCAGTACTTC
-	TRBV19	TRBD1	TRBJ2-7	CASSVSRQGNYEQYF	TGTGCCAGTAGTGTATCGAGACAGGGTAACTACGAGCAGTACTTC
-	TRBV23-1	-	TRBJ2-4	CASSDNREGKNIQYF	TGCGCCAGCAGCGACAACAGGGAAGGCAAAAACATTCAGTACTTC
many	TRBV7-2	TRBD1	TRBJ1-5	CASSLAPGGREQPQHF	TGTGCCAGCAGCTTAGCGCCAGGGGGTAGAGAGCAGCCCCAGCATTTT
-	TRBV9	TRBD1	TRBJ1-2	CASSVGTGSSYGYTF	TGTGCCAGCAGCGTCGGGACAGGCTCTAGCTATGGCTACACCTTC
-	TRBV28	-	TRBJ1-2	CASSPQGRGYTF	TGTGCCAGCAGTCCCCAGGGGCGCGGCTACACCTTC
few	TRBV6-1	-	TRBJ1-5	CASSEARDRLNQPQHF	TGTGCCAGCAGTGAAGCGCGCGACAGGCTCAATCAGCCCCAGCATTTT
-	TRBV6-6	TRBD1	TRBJ1-2	CASSQTGGDGYTF	TGTGCCAGCAGTCAGACAGGGGGTGATGGCTACACCTTC